This T cell receptor (beta chain) was retrieved from a study of cytomegalovirus exposure and HLA in healthy donors (dated by TCRdb to the late 2010s). About the full investigation: According to an earlier analysis of around 600 of the donors, 200 million or so T cells yielded roughly 100 million unique TCR beta sequences and about 300 Gb of sequence data. Approximately 330 gigabases of sequencing data and approximately 91 million unique TCR sequences made up an early release that covered approximately 700 HLA-typed donors. Of the roughly 410 genotyped donors, 65% to 90% were placed in the genetic ancestry cluster associated with self-reported Caucasian donors. The study aimed to test whether cataloging public T cell receptors could reveal signatures of past pathogen exposure. Using immunosequencing, the study profiled T cell repertoires from fewer than 850 subjects and related those repertoires to cytomegalovirus serostatus. In addition to the first cohort of 650 to 750 subjects, a separate validation cohort of approximately 130 different subjects was used. To predict cytomegalovirus infection status, the study brought together high-throughput TCR immunosequencing, statistical association of individual TCRs with disease status, and machine learning. To study patterns of TCR occurrence, a later analysis re-analyzed previously published TCR beta repertoires from several hundred donors and added high-resolution HLA genotyping. The later analysis used no new phenotypic data to find candidate immune exposures, relying instead on TCR beta sequences and their occurrence across donors. To decide whether each TCR beta V gene segment behaved as functional or pseudogenic, an earlier analysis of some 540 of the donors relied on high-throughput TCR beta sequencing. Donor age, sex, ethnicity and CMV serostatus were compiled alongside the repertoire data. A later genetic analysis took genome-wide SNP genotypes for about 65% of the 666 donors and used that subset as a discovery cohort. All discovery cohort repertoires had been generated on a single sequencing platform. Class I and class II HLA loci were covered by the typing at four-digit resolution. Typing coverage differed by locus: A, B, C, DRB1 and DQB1 were typed in roughly 620-630 donors, DQA1 in 500 to 550, DPA1 in some 570, and DPB1 in 400 to 490. A few DR-DQ haplotypes were treated as single units for association and clustering because of strong linkage in the cohort. Among a few hundred genotyped donors of the cohort, an average of approximately 240,000 unique TCR beta nucleotide sequences were sequenced per donor, about a sixth of them non-productive. Here is what the overall study found, with its caveats: Sequencing depth was assumed to be roughly uniform across donors in the presence/absence analyses, though that assumption may not hold. Several of the top co-occurrence clusters appeared to be linked to parvovirus B19, influenza, CMV and Epstein-Barr virus, according to a later analysis. A further reported finding was that TCR beta sequences accurately predicted the HLA-A and HLA-B alleles for most subjects in the first cohort. Because HLA typing was missing for some donors at each locus, association tests included only the typed subset. Three of the identified cytomegalovirus-associated TCR beta chains were confirmed in vitro to be specific for cytomegalovirus antigens. Some IMGT-functional V segments, including TRBV6-2 and TRBV6-3, could not be told apart with the 87-base-pair reads, so those segments were excluded. The study gave a list of 150 to 200 TCR beta chains associated with cytomegalovirus. In a later analysis, 16,951 TCR beta sequences were associated with specific HLA alleles at a false discovery rate of 0.05. The earlier analysis of about 600 of the donors excluded some 15 rarely observed V segments, including chromosome 9 orphons, because counts were too low. According to a later analysis, TCR association rates differed among HLA loci, with DRB1 alleles showing the most associated TCRs and HLA-C alleles showing the fewest. The cohort was sequenced for TCR beta chains only, and without alpha or paired-chain data the features that could be detected were limited. For the cohort, immune exposure information was limited to CMV serostatus. Assigning TCR associations to individual alleles was difficult when HLA alleles, especially DR and DQ, strongly co-occurred. Most TCR sequences were seen in very few donors, while some public TCRs were found in many individuals. V-gene and J-gene trimming of TCR beta chains was associated with a missense DCLRE1C variant in a later genetic analysis, and the association was replicated in an independent cohort. Cytomegalovirus status was reported to be diagnosed by the classifier with high specificity and sensitivity in both the original and validation cohorts. In an earlier analysis of about 540 of the donors, most TCR beta V segments were observed in productive rearrangements about 87% or about 30% of the time, broadly matching IMGT annotations. In a later genetic analysis, fewer N-insertions in productive TCRs were reported among donors in an Asian-associated ancestry cluster than the approximately 630-donor mean. Correlated functional status among segregating V segments might reflect linkage disequilibrium, but an unknown experimental factor could not be ruled out. In a later analysis, most CMV-associated TCR beta chains were found to appear HLA-restricted, with HLA associations seemingly driven largely by CMV exposure. A cluster of highly shared sequence variants was judged likely to represent a technical artifact of the sequencing pipeline. Compared with equally common non-associated chains, HLA-associated TCR beta chains in a later analysis were more clonally expanded and had lower generation probabilities. The authors suggested that the approach could potentially be extended to other disease states and immunological phenotypes.

A remark on this clone: It lacks a known antigen. No clone much larger than this one lies a single base away; base qualities are absent.

The library relied on the immunoSEQ multiplex PCR assay. A mixture of 60 forward primers for TCR Vbeta segments and 13 reverse primers for TCR Jbeta segments was used in the multiplex PCR. A multiplex PCR assay on genomic DNA amplified the CDR3 region of rearranged TCR beta genes. The amplified TCR beta libraries were sequenced on the Illumina HiSeq System as 87-base-pair reads. The study's processing was this. A later analysis tallied tens of millions of unique TCR beta chains across the approximately 670 repertoires, and around 10 million of those chains were shared by two or more donors. To remove PCR and sequencing errors, raw reads were error-corrected and collapsed into unique sequences using a nearest-neighbor algorithm that merged closely related sequences. Alignment of CDR3 sequences to IMGT reference sequences was used to assign V, D and J gene segments. For a sequence to be retained, at least a six-nucleotide match to both a V gene segment and a J gene segment was required. A rearrangement counted as productive if the CDR3 had no stop codons and remained in frame with V and J, and every other rearrangement counted as non-productive. CDR3 was defined by IMGT convention, running from the second conserved V-encoded cysteine to the conserved J-encoded phenylalanine. The earlier analysis of approximately 590 of the donors excluded any sequence lacking an unambiguous match to a single V gene segment. In an earlier analysis of approximately 550 of the donors, V segments were called functional above 56.7% productive rearrangements and were called segregating when the between-donor standard deviation exceeded 5%. A statistical classification framework was built to diagnose cytomegalovirus status from the catalog of TCR beta chain sequences. In a later analysis, TCR nucleotide sequences were compared against IMGT/GENE-DB human TR gene sequences so that V and J genes could be assigned. The TCRdist pipeline was used in a later analysis to assign CDR3 sequences and most-parsimonious VDJ recombination scenarios. A later analysis defined each TCR beta chain by its CDR3 amino acid sequence plus V-gene family, and excluded reads lacking a unique V-gene family. To address suspected cross-contamination and a sequencing artifact, a later analysis removed 592 highly shared, low-generation-probability nucleotide sequences. In a later analysis, a clonal expansion index was calculated for each public chain from normalized within-repertoire ranks of inferred template counts. A later analysis computed generation probabilities with a VDJ recombination model fitted to out-of-frame rearrangements, and checked the results against IGoR. Hypergeometric tests were used in a later analysis to score TCR-TCR, TCR-HLA and TCR-CMV co-occurrence, with a repertoire-size bias correction applied to the TCR pairs. A later analysis estimated false discovery rates by permuting HLA or CMV assignments 20 times. In a later analysis, co-occurring TCRs were grouped using DBSCAN, and TCRdist sequence similarity was added for clustering within HLA-allele-positive subsets. For co-occurrence clustering, repertoires with fewer than 30,000 or more than 120,000 public chains were excluded, along with roughly 5 repertoires with anomalous nucleotide sharing. Entries here come from immuneACCESS through TCRdb and include only in-frame sequences with V and J called. Some clones fail to appear in such tables; in the studies checked, an unresolved V gene covers under half of the shortfall, and the cause of the remainder is unknown. The D gene and trimming were derived from the DNA, and the V and J assignments and clone size from that table. This sample comprises more than 90,000 clones, roughly four fifths of them detected only once. The ten top clones hold around 15% of the sample.

Ends trimmed: V by 8 bases, J by 2 bases; bases unmatched to a gene: 4. Measured from the cysteine to the phenylalanine, the CDR3 is 13 residues long. Only the CDR3 DNA is retained, 39 bases long and in frame from the first base. CDR1 and CDR2, looked up from the germline V gene, are SNHLY and FYNNEI. The cohort consisted of 666 healthy bone marrow donors. All cohort members were sampled while nominally healthy, although unrecorded immune exposures were likely present. The donor was CMV seropositive and belonged to the group of more than 250 seropositive cohort members. Each donor provided a peripheral blood sample, and peripheral blood mononuclear cells were used for TCR beta sequencing. Genomic DNA extraction from the blood cell samples was performed with the Qiagen DNeasy Blood Extraction Kit.

This clonotype was sampled from a man in his fifties in good health and CMV-seropositive. The sequencing input was PBMCs. The chain uses TRBV2 and TRBJ2-5; 8 bases in between match TRBD2. The CDR3 protein sequence reads: CASSREGQETQYF. The nucleotide sequence reads TGTGCCAGCTCCCGGGAGGGGCAAGAGACCCAGTACTTC.